This note documents a single T cell receptor beta chain sequence. Its antigen is not known. Libraries were prepared by immunoSEQ multiplex PCR; TCRdb keeps only in-frame clonotypes and omits some of them. Found here are about 410,000 clones, around nine tenths of them singletons; the top ten hold 3.5%. Treatment specified: roughly 20 received Ad26.COV2.S at low or high dose, single or two shots; a few received placebo; per-sample allocation not given. Repertoires come from day 63 after the first vaccine or placebo injection. The data were obtained in a study of Ad26.COV2.S vaccination and SARS-CoV-2 variants. Study as a whole: The vaccine Ad26.COV2.S was put into the muscle once, or twice with 56 days between. Points from the study as a whole: There was a possibility that the TCR breadth and depth analyses underestimated total T cell responses. Marked by substantial breadth, spike-specific CD8+ and CD4+ T cell responses were reportedly seen after vaccination.

Germline loops: CDR1 SGDLS, CDR2 YYNGEE. The CDR3 spans 15 residues. The trim removed 0 bases at V and 1 base at J, leaving 1 base unmatched. The receptor comes from a person between 18 and 59 years old who received the Ad26.COV2.S COVID-19 vaccine or a placebo. This material consisted of peripheral blood, taken in a trial of Ad26.COV2.S vaccine versus placebo. The V gene is TRBV9, the J gene TRBJ2-5, with TRBD1 identical over 9 bases. The CDR3 here is CASSVGDRAQETQYF. The CDR3 coding sequence is TGTGCCAGCAGCGTAGGGGACAGGGCCCAAGAGACCCAGTACTTC.